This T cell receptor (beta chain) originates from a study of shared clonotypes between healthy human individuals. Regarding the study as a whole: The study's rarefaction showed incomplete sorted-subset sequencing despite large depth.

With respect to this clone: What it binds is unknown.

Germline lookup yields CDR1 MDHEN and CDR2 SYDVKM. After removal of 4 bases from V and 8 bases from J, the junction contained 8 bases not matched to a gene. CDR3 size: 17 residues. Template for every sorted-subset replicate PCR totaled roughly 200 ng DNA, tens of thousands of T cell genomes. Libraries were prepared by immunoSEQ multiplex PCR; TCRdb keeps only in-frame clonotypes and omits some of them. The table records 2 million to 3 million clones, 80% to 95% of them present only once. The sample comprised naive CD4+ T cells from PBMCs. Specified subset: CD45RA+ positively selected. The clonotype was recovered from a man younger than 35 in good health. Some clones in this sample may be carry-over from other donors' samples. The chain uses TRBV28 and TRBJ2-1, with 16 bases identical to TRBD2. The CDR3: CASSSGTSGRAGYEQFF. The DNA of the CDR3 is TGTGCCAGCAGTTCCGGGACTAGCGGGAGGGCAGGATATGAGCAGTTCTTC.